The 21 T cell receptor beta chains presented below share a single source sample, sequenced in a study of PD-L1 blockade in urothelial cancer. Time point specified: peripheral blood 6 weeks after treatment start. Sequencing was performed with immunoSEQ multiplex PCR; in TCRdb, only in-frame clones are kept and a portion is missing. The sample lists around 100,000 clones, around 93% occurring once. The sample here was PBMCs, taken around atezolizumab (anti-PD-L1) treatment. The receptors originated from a man aged 60 to 69 with urothelial cancer.

The CDR3 region is CASSGTRSSGNTIYF. For the CDR3, the DNA is TGTGCCAGCAGCGGCACACGGAGCTCTGGAAACACCATATATTTT. This chain joins TRBV5-6 and TRBJ1-3, with unresolved D. The CDR3 has 15 amino acids. V lost 4 bases and J 0 bases, leaving 11 bases between the germline ends. Looked up from germline, CDR1 is SGHDT and CDR2 is YYEEEE.

This chain uses TRBV19 with TRBJ2-7; 8 bases agree with TRBD1. CDR1 LNHDA and CDR2 SQIVND come from the germline V gene (reference sequence). The V gene end was trimmed by 4 bases and the J gene end by 0 bases; junction bases not matched to a gene: 2. The CDR3 consists of 14 residues. As DNA, the CDR3 is TGTGCCAGTAGTACAGGACAGGGCTCCTACGAGCAGTACTTC. It translates to CASSTGQGSYEQYF.

This chain links TRBV9 with TRBJ2-3; TRBD2 aligns across 8 bases. Looked up from germline, CDR1 is SGDLS and CDR2 is YYNGEE. The junction had 8 bases not matched to a gene; V was cut back by 4 bases and J by 1 base. The CDR3 extends over 16 amino acids. CDR3 sequence: CASSPPSGSGTDTQYF. Written as DNA, the CDR3 is TGTGCCAGCAGCCCCCCCAGCGGGAGCGGCACAGATACGCAGTATTTT.

The V gene is TRBV21-1, the J gene TRBJ2-7; the table's TRBD2 call for D was not verified on the DNA. TRBV21-1 is designated a pseudogene. The CDR3 totals 17 residues. CDR3 DNA sequence: TGTGCCAGCAGCAAAATCCTAGCGGGGGATCTCTCCTACGAGCAGTACTTC. It yields the protein CASSKILAGDLSYEQYF.

The chain combines TRBV19 with TRBJ1-2, with D unclear. This CDR3 has 14 amino acids. The V and J ends lost 3 bases and 2 bases respectively, with 10 bases between them. The germline V gene encodes CDR1 LNHDA and CDR2 SQIVND (reference sequence). The CDR3: CASSIVQLNYGYTF. CDR3 nucleotides: TGTGCCAGTAGTATTGTGCAGTTGAACTATGGCTACACCTTC.

This clone was recorded once. The rearrangement uses TRBV6-7 and TRBJ2-1, with a possible D match to TRBD1 (7 bases). TRBV6-7 is annotated as an ORF whose role is uncertain. The CDR3 has 18 amino acids. The ends were cut back, 7 bases at V and 4 bases at J, with 26 bases in the middle. As DNA, the CDR3 is TGTGCCAGCACCACCAGGAGGGGGCTTTCCCCGACATACAATGAGCAGTTCTTC. As protein: CASTTRRGLSPTYNEQFF.

The chain carries TRBV7-3 and TRBJ2-7; TRBD2 matches at 12 bases. The V gene end was trimmed by 5 bases and the J gene end by 1 base; junction bases not matched to a gene: 9. This CDR3 has 17 residues. The germline V gene has CDR1 SGHTA and CDR2 FQGTGA. CDR3 protein: CASSPQLAGGQSYEQYF. CDR3 bases: TGTGCCAGCAGCCCCCAACTAGCGGGGGGCCAATCCTACGAGCAGTACTTC. The entire variable domain, with the rest obtained from reference TRBV7-3 and TRBJ2-7, is as follows: GAGVSQTPSNKVTEKGKYVELRCDPISGHTALYWYRQSLGQGPEFLIYFQGTGAADDSGLPNDRFFAVRPEGSVSTLKIQRTERGDSAVYLCASSPQLAGGQSYEQYFGPGTRLTVT.

V usage is TRBV4-1 and J usage is TRBJ2-5; a possible D gene is TRBD2 (5 bases). V lost 3 bases and J lost 5, with 13 bases in between. Germline loops: CDR1 MGHRA, CDR2 YSYEKL. The CDR3 sequence is 14 residues long. The CDR3 coding sequence is TGCGCCAGCAGCCACGAGGGTCGAAAGGAGACCCAGTACTTC. Residues: CASSHEGRKETQYF.

V usage is TRBV9 and J usage is TRBJ2-7; D gene unclear. This CDR3 is 14 amino acids long. Germline CDR1 and CDR2: SGDLS and YYNGEE. V lost 0 bases and J lost 3, with 10 bases in between. CDR3 sequence: CASSVGNRHYEQYF. The CDR3 DNA reads TGTGCCAGCAGCGTAGGAAACAGACACTACGAGCAGTACTTC.

The table lists this clone with a count of one. J is TRBJ2-3 and V is TRBV7-2; a possible D gene is TRBD2 (5 bases). V was trimmed by 1 base and J by 4 bases, leaving 9 bases between them. Germline CDR1 and CDR2: SGHTA and FQGNSA. This CDR3 has 14 residues. As DNA, the CDR3 is TGTGCCAGCAGCTTAGGGCTAGCCCCAGATACGCAGTATTTT. It is translated as CASSLGLAPDTQYF.

The rearrangement uses TRBV18 and TRBJ2-1; no clear D gene. The germline gives CDR1 KGHSH, CDR2 LQKENI. The CDR3 consists of 16 residues. Trimming cost V 3 bases and J 0 bases, with 12 bases left between them. The CDR3 protein is CASSPFPVISYNEQFF. In DNA form, the CDR3 reads TGTGCCAGCTCACCCTTTCCCGTAATCTCCTACAATGAGCAGTTCTTC.

This chain uses TRBV15 with TRBJ2-7; the match to TRBD1 covers 12 bases. With 5 bases clipped from V and 5 bases from J, the junction kept 7 bases outside the gene matches. Per germline, CDR1 LNHNV and CDR2 YYDKDF (reference sequence). This CDR3 contains 15 residues. CDR3 in amino acids: CATSAAGTGGHEQYF. DNA for the CDR3: TGTGCCACCAGCGCCGCCGGGACAGGGGGCCACGAGCAGTACTTC.

This chain connects TRBV5-4 to TRBJ1-1, with D unclear. Germline loops: CDR1 SGHNT, CDR2 YYREEE (reference sequence). This CDR3 spans 14 amino acids. Trimming left V 2 bases short and J 1 base short, with 9 bases between. Here the CDR3 reads CASSFDGENTEAFF. As DNA, the CDR3 is TGTGCCAGCAGCTTCGACGGGGAGAACACTGAAGCTTTCTTT.

This clone appeared once. This sequence joins TRBV7-2 and TRBJ2-5; perhaps TRBD2 as D (6 bases). This CDR3 is built from 14 residues. CDR1 is SGHTA and CDR2 is FQGNSA in the germline V gene. V was pared by 4 bases and J by 4 bases, with 13 bases between. As DNA, the CDR3 is TGTGCCAGCAGCTATGGGGGAGGTATAGAGACCCAGTACTTC. Translation gives CASSYGGGIETQYF.

The chain employs TRBV5-6 and TRBJ1-1, with 7 bases that match TRBD1. Trimming at V came to 0 bases and at J to 2 bases, leaving 7 bases not matched to a gene. The CDR3 covers 16 residues. CDR1 is SGHDT and CDR2 is YYEEEE in the germline V gene. CDR3 loop: CASSLGYRDSNTEAFF. The CDR3 nucleotides are TGTGCCAGCAGCTTGGGTTACCGGGACAGCAACACTGAAGCTTTCTTT.

This sequence joins TRBV4-2 and TRBJ1-4; D not certain. The CDR3 runs to 15 residues. V was shortened by 0 bases and J by 7 bases, with 12 bases between the two germline ends. The germline gives CDR1 LGHNA, CDR2 YNFKEQ. This CDR3 reads CASSQDRGTIEKLFF. CDR3 sequence (DNA): TGTGCCAGCAGCCAAGATCGGGGAACGATTGAAAAACTGTTTTTT.

The genes are TRBV6-6 and TRBJ2-1, with D possibly being TRBD2 (7 bases). The CDR3 is made up of 13 amino acids. Trimming took off 6 bases at V and 12 bases at J, with 18 bases between the two ends. Germline CDR1 reads MNHNY; CDR2 reads SVGAGI (reference sequence). The DNA for the CDR3 is TGTGCCAGCAGACCGAGGGGGGGCGCTGGGCAGTTCTTC. Protein: CASRPRGGAGQFF.

This chain connects TRBV2 to TRBJ2-7; 9 bases agree with TRBD1. V lost 5 bases, J lost 3 bases, and 8 bases stayed unmatched. CDR1 and CDR2 from the germline V gene are SNHLY and FYNNEI. CDR3 size: 15 residues. This chain's CDR3 is CASSTGQGWNYEQYF. For the CDR3, the DNA is TGTGCCAGCAGTACAGGACAGGGGTGGAACTACGAGCAGTACTTC. Complete variable domain (other parts from reference TRBV2 and TRBJ2-7): EPEVTQTPSHQVTQMGQEVILRCVPISNHLYFYWYRQILGQKVEFLVSFYNNEISEKSEIFDDQFSVERPDGSNFTLKIRSTKLEDSAMYFCASSTGQGWNYEQYFGPGTRLTVT.

The genes are TRBV2 and TRBJ2-3, with TRBD2 matching over 7 bases. Unmatched junction bases numbered 11, after V lost 3 bases and J lost 2 bases. This CDR3 region has 17 residues. Germline-derived CDR1 and CDR2 are SNHLY and FYNNEI. In DNA form, the CDR3 reads TGTGCCAGCAGTGACCGCAGACTAGCCATTATCACAGATACGCAGTATTTT. Translation: CASSDRRLAIITDTQYF. Variable domain in full (rest from reference TRBV2 and TRBJ2-3): EPEVTQTPSHQVTQMGQEVILRCVPISNHLYFYWYRQILGQKVEFLVSFYNNEISEKSEIFDDQFSVERPDGSNFTLKIRSTKLEDSAMYFCASSDRRLAIITDTQYFGPGTRLTVL.

The V call is TRBV2, the J call TRBJ1-5, with D uncertain. Germline V gives CDR1 SNHLY, CDR2 FYNNEI. This CDR3 has 15 amino acids. Trimming stripped 3 bases from V and 4 bases from J, with 13 bases between. CDR3 amino acids: CASSERVYGNQPQHF. CDR3 nucleotides: TGTGCCAGCAGTGAGAGGGTCTACGGAAATCAGCCCCAGCATTTT.

The CDR3 DNA reads as TGCAGCGGGGGGACAGGGGCGAACACCGGGGAGCTGTTTTTT. Protein sequence: CSGGTGANTGELFF. This chain uses TRBV29-1 with TRBJ2-2; TRBD1 matches at 10 bases. The CDR3 runs to 14 residues. The trim removed 7 bases at V and 0 bases at J, leaving 2 bases unmatched. Germline loops: CDR1 SQVTM, CDR2 ANQGSEA.